These 5 T cell receptor beta chains were all obtained from the same sample, sequenced in a study of breast tumors, draining lymph nodes, adjacent tissues. Samples came from axillary lymph nodes draining the breast cancer. TCRdb itself ran the multiplex PCR reads through MiXCR, one entry per CDR3 protein. The sample has approximately 150,000 distinct CDR3 sequences, about 30% seen once. The source material was axillary lymph node tissue. Source of these receptors: a female donor with breast cancer. Some clones in this sample may be carry-over from other donors' samples.

This clonotype has a count of ten or more. The chain has TRBV27 and TRBJ1-5, with D perhaps matching TRBD1 (5 bases). V lost 2 bases and J 7 bases, leaving 12 bases between the germline ends. CDR1 and CDR2 from the germline V gene are MNHEY and SMNVEV (reference sequence). This CDR3 is 14 amino acids long. CDR3 sequence: CASSLRGEGQPQHF. The CDR3, as DNA: TGTGCCAGCAGTTTACGGGGTGAGGGGCAGCCCCAGCATTTT.

Turning to this clonotype: At one end the junction does not follow the germline gene, possibly because of a read error. The V and J genes are TRBV2 and TRBJ1-6; D remains unclear. Germline CDR1 is SNHLY and CDR2 is FYNNEI. This CDR3 contains 15 residues. The CDR3 DNA follows: TGTGCCAGCAGCGAAGATAGACTTGGAAATTCACCCCTCCACTTT. It encodes CASSEDRLGNSPLHF.

This clonotype was counted many times. This chain uses TRBV7-9 with TRBJ2-4; D might be TRBD1 (5 bases). In germline, CDR1 is SEHNR, CDR2 FQNEAQ (reference sequence). V lost 3 bases and J 8 bases, leaving 11 bases between the germline ends. The CDR3 runs 13 residues. The CDR3 bases are TGTGCCAGCAGCTTGATAGGGGTGGACATTCAGTACTTC. Residues: CASSLIGVDIQYF.

This clonotype was observed at least ten times. CDR3: CASSFNSEQFF. In DNA, the CDR3 is TGTGCCAGCAGCTTCAATAGTGAGCAGTTCTTC. The J gene is TRBJ2-1, the V gene TRBV3-1; D uncertain. CDR1 and CDR2 from the germline V gene are LGHDT and YNNKEL (reference sequence). The CDR3 length is 11 residues. With 5 bases removed from V and 9 bases from J, the gap between germline ends came to 8 bases.

This clonotype was seen repeatedly, ten times or more. V gene TRBV6-1 combines with J gene TRBJ1-6; a weak D match, TRBD1 (6 bases). The CDR3 spans 19 residues. Trimming left V 2 bases short and J 0 bases short, with 17 bases between. Germline CDR1 MNHNS, CDR2 SASEGT. CDR3 coding DNA: TGTGCCAGCAGTGAAAGGGGGAGGGTGGTTAGCTCCTATAATTCACCCCTCCACTTT. Translated, it gives CASSERGRVVSSYNSPLHF.